These T cell receptor beta chains were read from a single sample in a study of OX40 agonist ivuxolimab in advanced cancers. The data were produced by immunoSEQ multiplex PCR, yet TCRdb's version contains in-frame clones alone and is incomplete. The sample has about 67,000 clones, 91% seen once; the top ten hold approximately 12%. Sequences were derived from CD4+ or CD8+ T cells sorted from blood, sampled in a trial of the OX40 agonist ivuxolimab. The receptors were gathered from an adult with an advanced solid tumor such as melanoma, head and neck, liver or kidney cancer. CDR3s leave out the opening cysteine and the closing phenylalanine or tryptophan. D genes are given only for firm matches. Size is omitted from some rows. Given values are once, few, many or a class for expanded clones.

abundance | d_gene | v_gene | CDR3aa
NA | NA | TRBV6-1 | ASRETSSGVAGWNSEAF
NA | NA | TRBV9 | ASSVTNTEAF
NA | NA | TRBV27 | ASSSRDGHQPQH
NA | TRBD2 | TRBV5-1 | ASTPHGLAGGPPDTQY
NA | TRBD2 | TRBV27 | ASREGGSHEQY
NA | NA | TRBV7-9 | ASSLELGARSYGYT
NA | NA | TRBV7-9 | ASSQRGGGRETQY
many | TRBD1 | TRBV28 | ASSPGQGAVNEQF
NA | TRBD2 | TRBV4-1 | ASSQDPASGSNEQF
NA | NA | TRBV6-5 | ASSYSIPMNTEAF
NA | NA | TRBV2 | ASSASQGRPQH
few | NA | TRBV4-3 | ASSHDSGYLNEQF
NA | NA | TRBV7-9 | ASRAGAGISYEQY
NA | TRBD2 | TRBV19 | ASSMTSGTYEQY
NA | TRBD1 | TRBV4-3 | ASSQVTGDTGELF
NA | TRBD2 | TRBV28 | ASSLDSGGRLETQY
once | NA | TRBV11-2 | ASSGSSYEQY